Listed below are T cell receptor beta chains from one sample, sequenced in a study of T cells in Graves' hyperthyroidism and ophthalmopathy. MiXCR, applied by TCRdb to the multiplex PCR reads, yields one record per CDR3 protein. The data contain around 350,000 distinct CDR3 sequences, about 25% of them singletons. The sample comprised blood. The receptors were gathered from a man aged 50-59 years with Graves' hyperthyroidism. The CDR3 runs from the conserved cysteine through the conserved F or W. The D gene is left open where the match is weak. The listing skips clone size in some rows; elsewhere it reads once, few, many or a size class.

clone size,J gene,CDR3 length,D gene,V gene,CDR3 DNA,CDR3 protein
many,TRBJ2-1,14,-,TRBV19,TGTGCCAGTACGTACCCCGGGCAGGGCAATGAGCAGTTCTTC,CASTYPGQGNEQFF
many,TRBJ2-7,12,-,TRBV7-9,TGTGCCAGCAGCTTAGATCAGTACGAGCAGTACTTC,CASSLDQYEQYF
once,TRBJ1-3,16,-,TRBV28,TGTGCCAGCAGTTTACCGTGGGACATCTCTGGAAACACCATATATTTT,CASSLPWDISGNTIYF
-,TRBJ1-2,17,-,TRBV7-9,TGTGCCACCAGTGATCCTGGGTCGGGGGACCCCAACTATGGCTACACCTTC,CATSDPGSGDPNYGYTF
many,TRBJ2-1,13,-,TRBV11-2,TGTGCCAGCAGCTTTGCGACTGGGAATGAGCAGTTCTTC,CASSFATGNEQFF
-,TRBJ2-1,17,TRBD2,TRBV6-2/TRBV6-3,TGTGCCAGCAGTTGGCCGTCTAGCGGAGTCTCCTACAATGAGCAGTTCTTC,CASSWPSSGVSYNEQFF
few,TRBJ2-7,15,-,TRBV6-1,TGTGCCAGCAGTGAATGGGCAGGAACGAGCTACGAGCAGTACTTC,CASSEWAGTSYEQYF
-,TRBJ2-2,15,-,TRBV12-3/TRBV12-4,TGTGCCAGCAGACCCACGGGGGCGCTGCCCGGGGAGCTGTTTTTT,CASRPTGALPGELFF
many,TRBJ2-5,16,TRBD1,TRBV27,TGTGCCAGCACTAATCCGGGACAGGGATCTGAAGAGACCCAGTACTTC,CASTNPGQGSEETQYF
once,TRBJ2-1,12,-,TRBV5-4,TGTGCCAGCGGGAAGGGGTTCGGTGAGCAGTTCTTC,CASGKGFGEQFF
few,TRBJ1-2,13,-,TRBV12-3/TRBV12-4,TGTGCCAGCAGTTACACCGCCTCCTATGGCTACACCTTC,CASSYTASYGYTF
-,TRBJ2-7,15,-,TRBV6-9,TGTGCCAGCAGTTACTTGGCGGACCCCCCCTACGAGCAGTACTTC,CASSYLADPPYEQYF
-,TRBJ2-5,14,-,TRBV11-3,TGTGCCAGCAGCTACCGGGACACTCAAGAGACCCAGTACTTC,CASSYRDTQETQYF
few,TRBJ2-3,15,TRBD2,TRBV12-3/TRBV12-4,TGTGCCAGCAGTTTTAGCGGGAGTCCCACAGATACGCAGTATTTT,CASSFSGSPTDTQYF
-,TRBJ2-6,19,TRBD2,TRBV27,TGTGCCAGCAGCACACTACTAGCGGGAATCCTCTCTGGGGCCAACGTCCTGACTTTC,CASSTLLAGILSGANVLTF
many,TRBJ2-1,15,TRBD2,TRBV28,TGTGCCAGCAGAGATAGCGGGAGGGCCTATAATGAGCAGTTCTTC,CASRDSGRAYNEQFF
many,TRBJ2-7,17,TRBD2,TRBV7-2,TGTGCCAGCAGCTTAGACCAACTAGCGGGAGTTGCAAACGAGCAGTACTTC,CASSLDQLAGVANEQYF
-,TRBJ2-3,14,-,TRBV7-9,TGTGCCAGCAGCCCGGACGAGAGCACAGATACGCAGTATTTT,CASSPDESTDTQYF
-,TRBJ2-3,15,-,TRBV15,TGTGCCACCAGCAGAGATGGGGGCGGGCAAGATACGCAGTATTTT,CATSRDGGGQDTQYF
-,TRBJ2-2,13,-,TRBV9,TGTGCCAGCAGTGTGGCCGGAACCGGGGAGCTGTTTTTT,CASSVAGTGELFF
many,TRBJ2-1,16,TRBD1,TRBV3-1,TGTGCCAGCAGCCAGACCGGACAGGGGGCATACAATGAGCAGTTCTTC,CASSQTGQGAYNEQFF
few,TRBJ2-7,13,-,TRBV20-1,TGCAGTGCTAGGTTTGGAGGACCCTACGAGCAGTACTTC,CSARFGGPYEQYF
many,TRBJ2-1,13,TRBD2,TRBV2,TGTGCCAGCAGTGGTAGCGGGTACAATGAGCAGTTCTTC,CASSGSGYNEQFF
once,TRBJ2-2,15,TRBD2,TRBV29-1,TGCAGCGCCAGACTAGCGGGCCTACCTGGGGGGGAGCTGTTTTTT,CSARLAGLPGGELFF
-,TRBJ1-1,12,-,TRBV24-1,TGTGCCACCAGTGATTACAGGGAGGGAGCTTTCTTT,CATSDYREGAFF
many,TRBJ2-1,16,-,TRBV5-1,TGCGCCAGCAGGCTCAACAGGGAGGGATCCTACAATGAGCAGTTCTTC,CASRLNREGSYNEQFF
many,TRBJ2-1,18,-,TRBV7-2,TGTGCCAGCAGCTTATGGAGTAGGGGGAAAACTACGTACAATGAGCAGTTCTTC,CASSLWSRGKTTYNEQFF
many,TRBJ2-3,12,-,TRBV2,TGTGCCAGCCAGCGACTTTCCGATACGCAGTATTTT,CASQRLSDTQYF
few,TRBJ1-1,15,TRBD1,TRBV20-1,TGCAGTGCTAGAGATCGAAGGACAGGGGGCACTGAAGCTTTCTTT,CSARDRRTGGTEAFF
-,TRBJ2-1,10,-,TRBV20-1,TGCAGTGCTAGAGTAGCGCGGCAGTTCTTC,CSARVARQFF
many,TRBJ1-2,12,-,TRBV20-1,TGCAGTGCTACATGGGGGGCAACTGGCTACACCTTC,CSATWGATGYTF
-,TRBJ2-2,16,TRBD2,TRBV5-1,TGCGCCAGCAGCTCCGGACTAGCGGGAGTGTCCGGGGAGCTGTTTTTT,CASSSGLAGVSGELFF
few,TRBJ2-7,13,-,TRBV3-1,TGTGCCAGCAGGCCCACTACAGGGTACGAGCAGTACTTC,CASRPTTGYEQYF
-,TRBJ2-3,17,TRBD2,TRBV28,TGTGCCAGCAGTAACCCGGGACTAGCGGGGGGCACAGATACGCAGTATTTT,CASSNPGLAGGTDTQYF
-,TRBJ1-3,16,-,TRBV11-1,TGTGCCAGCAGCTTCCGGGACACTCTCTCTGGAAACACCATATATTTT,CASSFRDTLSGNTIYF
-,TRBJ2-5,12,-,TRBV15,TGTGCCACCAGCAGGGTCCAAGAGACCCAGTACTTC,CATSRVQETQYF
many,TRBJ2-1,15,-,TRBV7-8,TGTGCCAGCAGCTTAATGGGCGGCTTCTACAATGAGCAGTTCTTC,CASSLMGGFYNEQFF
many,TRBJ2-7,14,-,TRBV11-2,TGTGCCAGCAGCGTGACAGCTCCGGCCTACGAGCAGTACTTC,CASSVTAPAYEQYF
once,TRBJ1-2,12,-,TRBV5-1,TGCGCCAGCAGCTTTAATCAGGATGGCTACACCTTC,CASSFNQDGYTF
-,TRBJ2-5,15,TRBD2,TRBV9,TGTGCCAGCAGCGACCTAGCGGGAGTGGGAGAGACCCAGTACTTC,CASSDLAGVGETQYF
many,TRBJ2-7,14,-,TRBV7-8,TGTGCCAGCAGCTTAGCGCCGGGGGAGTACGAGCAGTACTTC,CASSLAPGEYEQYF
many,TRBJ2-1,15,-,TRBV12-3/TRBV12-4,TGTGCCAGCAGTTTAGACTTGCCCTCCTACAATGAGCAGTTCTTC,CASSLDLPSYNEQFF
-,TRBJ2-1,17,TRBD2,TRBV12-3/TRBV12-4,TGTGCCAGCAGTCCTCGACTAGCGGTTCCCTCCTACAATGAGCAGTTCTTC,CASSPRLAVPSYNEQFF
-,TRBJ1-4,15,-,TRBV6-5,TGTGCCAGCAGTTACTCGGGCCGGTCGGGTGAAAAACTGTTTTTT,CASSYSGRSGEKLFF
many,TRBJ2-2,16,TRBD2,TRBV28,TGTGCCAGCAGTCACGGACTAGCGGGGTACACCGGGGAGCTGTTTTTT,CASSHGLAGYTGELFF
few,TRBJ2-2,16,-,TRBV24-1,TGTGCCACCAGTGACCCTGGACGAAAGAACACCGGGGAGCTGTTTTTT,CATSDPGRKNTGELFF
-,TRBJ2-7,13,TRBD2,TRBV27,TGTGCCAGCAGTAGCGGGGAAGCCTACGAGCAGTACTTC,CASSSGEAYEQYF
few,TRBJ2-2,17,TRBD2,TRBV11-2,TGTGCCAGCAGCTCCCGGAGACTAGCATCGAACACCGGGGAGCTGTTTTTT,CASSSRRLASNTGELFF
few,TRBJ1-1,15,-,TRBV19,TGTGCCAGTAGTATTCGCCCCATGGGGCTCACTGAAGCTTTCTTT,CASSIRPMGLTEAFF
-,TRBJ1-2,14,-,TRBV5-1,TGCGCCAGCAGCTTGGCCGACGGAAACTATGGCTACACCTTC,CASSLADGNYGYTF